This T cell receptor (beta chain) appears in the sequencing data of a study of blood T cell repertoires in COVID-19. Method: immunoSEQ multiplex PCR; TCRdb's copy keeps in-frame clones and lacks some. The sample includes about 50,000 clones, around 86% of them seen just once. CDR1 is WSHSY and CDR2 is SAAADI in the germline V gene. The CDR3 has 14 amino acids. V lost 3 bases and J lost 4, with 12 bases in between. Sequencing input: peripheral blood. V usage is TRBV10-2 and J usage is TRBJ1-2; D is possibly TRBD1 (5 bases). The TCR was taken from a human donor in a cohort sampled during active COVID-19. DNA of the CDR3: TGCGCCAGCAGTGAAGGGCAGGGTATCTATGGCTACACCTTC. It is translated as CASSEGQGIYGYTF.